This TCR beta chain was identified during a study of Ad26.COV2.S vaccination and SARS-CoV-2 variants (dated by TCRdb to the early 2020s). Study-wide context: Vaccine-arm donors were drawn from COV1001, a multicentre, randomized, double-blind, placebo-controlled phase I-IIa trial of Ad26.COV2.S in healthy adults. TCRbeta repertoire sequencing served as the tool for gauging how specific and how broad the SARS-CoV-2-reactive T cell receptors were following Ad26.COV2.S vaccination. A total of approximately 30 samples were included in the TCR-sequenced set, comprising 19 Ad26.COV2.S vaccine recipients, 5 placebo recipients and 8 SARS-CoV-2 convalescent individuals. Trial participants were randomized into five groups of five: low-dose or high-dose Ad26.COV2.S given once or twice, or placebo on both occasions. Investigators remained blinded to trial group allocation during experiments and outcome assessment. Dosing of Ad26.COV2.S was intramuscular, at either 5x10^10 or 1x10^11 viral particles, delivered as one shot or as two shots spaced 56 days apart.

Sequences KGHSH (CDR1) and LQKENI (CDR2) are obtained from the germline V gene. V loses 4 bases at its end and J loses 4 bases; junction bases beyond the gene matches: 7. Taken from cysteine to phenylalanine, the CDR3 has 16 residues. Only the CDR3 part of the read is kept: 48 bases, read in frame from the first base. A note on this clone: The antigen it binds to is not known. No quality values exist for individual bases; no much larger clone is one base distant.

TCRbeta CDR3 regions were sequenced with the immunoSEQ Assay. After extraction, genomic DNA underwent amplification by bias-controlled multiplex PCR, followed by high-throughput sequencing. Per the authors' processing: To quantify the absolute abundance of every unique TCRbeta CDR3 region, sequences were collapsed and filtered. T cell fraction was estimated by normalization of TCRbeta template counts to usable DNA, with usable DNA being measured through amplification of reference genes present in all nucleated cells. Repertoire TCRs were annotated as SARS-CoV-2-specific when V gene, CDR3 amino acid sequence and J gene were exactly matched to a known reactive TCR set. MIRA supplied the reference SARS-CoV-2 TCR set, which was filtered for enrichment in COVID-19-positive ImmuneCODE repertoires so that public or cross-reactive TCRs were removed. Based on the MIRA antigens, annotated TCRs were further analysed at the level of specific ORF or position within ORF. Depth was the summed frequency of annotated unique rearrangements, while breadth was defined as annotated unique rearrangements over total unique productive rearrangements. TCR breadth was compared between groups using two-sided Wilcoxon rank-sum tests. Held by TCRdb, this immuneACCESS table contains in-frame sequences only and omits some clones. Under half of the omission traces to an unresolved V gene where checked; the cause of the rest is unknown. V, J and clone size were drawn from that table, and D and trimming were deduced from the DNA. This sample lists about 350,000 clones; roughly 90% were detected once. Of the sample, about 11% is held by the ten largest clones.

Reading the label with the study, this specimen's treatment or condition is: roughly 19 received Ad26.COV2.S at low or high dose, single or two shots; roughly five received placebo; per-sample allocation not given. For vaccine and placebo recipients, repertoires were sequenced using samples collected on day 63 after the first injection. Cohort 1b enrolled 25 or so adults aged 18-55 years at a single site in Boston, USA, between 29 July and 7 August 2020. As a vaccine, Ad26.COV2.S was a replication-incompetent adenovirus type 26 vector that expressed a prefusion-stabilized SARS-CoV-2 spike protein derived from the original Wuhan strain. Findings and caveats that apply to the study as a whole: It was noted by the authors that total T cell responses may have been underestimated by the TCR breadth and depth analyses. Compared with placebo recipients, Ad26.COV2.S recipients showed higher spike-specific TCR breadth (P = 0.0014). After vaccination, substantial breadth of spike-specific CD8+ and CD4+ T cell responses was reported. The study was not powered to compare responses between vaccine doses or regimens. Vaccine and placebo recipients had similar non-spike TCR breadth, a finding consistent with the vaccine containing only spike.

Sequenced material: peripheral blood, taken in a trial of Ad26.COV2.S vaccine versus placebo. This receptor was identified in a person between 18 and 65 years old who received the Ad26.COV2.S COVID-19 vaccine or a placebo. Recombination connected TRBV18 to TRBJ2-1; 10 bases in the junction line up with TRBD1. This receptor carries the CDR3 CASSLDRGLQYNEQFF. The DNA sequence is TGTGCCAGCTCACTAGACAGGGGGCTGCAATACAATGAGCAGTTCTTC.